The sequence of this T cell receptor beta chain was determined in a study of early T cells in non-severe SARS-CoV-2 infection. Background on the study: Sequencing was performed on bulk RNA from unsorted whole blood, leaving chains unpaired.

Individual cDNA molecules were tagged with unique molecular identifiers, the study reported. TCRdb reprocessed the 5' RACE reads with MiXCR, giving one entry per CDR3 protein. Of approximately 71,000 distinct CDR3 sequences listed, around 10% are singletons. This clonotype was observed a few times. The CDR3 consists of 13 residues. With 0 bases clipped from V and 8 bases from J, the junction kept 3 bases outside the gene matches. The V gene is TRBV12-3 or TRBV12-4, the J gene TRBJ1-2, with 7 bases lining up with TRBD1. The sequence derives from an adult who was a healthcare worker with PCR-confirmed SARS-CoV-2 infection or an uninfected control (not recorded which). The sample taken for sequencing was whole blood. The CDR3 is CASSLASDRGYTF. CDR3 nucleotides: TGTGCCAGCAGTTTAGCGTCGGACAGGGGCTACACCTTC.